These 19 T cell receptor beta chains originate from one sample sequenced in a study of technical replicates of blood from a few donors. Using immunoSEQ multiplex PCR, the repertoire was profiled, and TCRdb retains in-frame clones only, with some absent. The data show 80,000 to 95,000 clones, about 96% seen once. The sample comprised T cells isolated from PBMCs. These receptors all stem from a human donor in good health.

The V gene is TRBV4-3, the J gene TRBJ1-5; D is ambiguous. Trimming removed 0 bases from V and 0 bases from J, with 6 bases in between. This CDR3 has 15 amino acids. Germline V lookup: CDR1 LGHNA, CDR2 YSLEER. CDR3 in DNA: TGCGCCAGCAGCCAAGATGGGCGTAGCAATCAGCCCCAGCATTTT. Its translation: CASSQDGRSNQPQHF.

The chain couples TRBV15 to TRBJ1-3; perhaps TRBD1 as D (5 bases). This CDR3 comprises 14 residues. Germline V gene data show CDR1 as LNHNV and CDR2 as YYDKDF (reference sequence). V shed 3 bases and J shed 1 base, with 7 bases lying between them. The CDR3 DNA sequence: TGTGCCACCAGCAGTCCAGGGTCTGGAAACACCATATATTTT. Translating it yields CATSSPGSGNTIYF. The full variable domain, completed using reference TRBV15 and TRBJ1-3, is DAMVIQNPRYQVTQFGKPVTLSCSQTLNHNVMYWYQQKSSQAPKLLFHYYDKDFNNEADTPDNFQSRRPNTSFCFLDIRSPGLGDTAMYLCATSSPGSGNTIYFGEGSWLTVV.

V and J are TRBV7-9 and TRBJ2-1, with a tentative D call TRBD2 (6 bases). The CDR3 has 14 residues. CDR1 SEHNR and CDR2 FQNEAQ come from the germline V gene (reference sequence). The V end was cut by 2 bases, the J end by 3 bases, with 8 bases between. CDR3 sequence (DNA): TGTGCCAGCAGCTTAAATAGCGGCTACAATGAGCAGTTCTTC. This gives the protein CASSLNSGYNEQFF.

The chain combines TRBV19 with TRBJ1-2; D not resolved. CDR3 length equals 12 residues. Germline CDR1 reads LNHDA; CDR2 reads SQIVND (reference sequence). Trimming pared 10 bases from V and 2 bases from J, leaving 11 bases between. The CDR3 is CATRGGNYGYTF. DNA for the CDR3: TGTGCCACCAGAGGAGGGAACTATGGCTACACCTTC.

This clone was detected only once. The V call is TRBV6-5, the J call TRBJ2-7; 9 bases line up with TRBD2. The CDR3 spans 14 residues. J lost 2 bases, V lost 5 bases, and 4 bases had no gene match. Per the germline V gene, CDR1 is MNHEY and CDR2 is SVGAGI. The CDR3, as DNA: TGTGCCAGCAGTCTTATAGCGGGAGCCTACGAGCAGTACTTC. Translation gives CASSLIAGAYEQYF.

The gene calls are TRBV2 and TRBJ1-5; a possible D gene is TRBD1 (5 bases). V was cut by 5 bases and J by 3 bases, with 8 bases left in between. The germline V gene encodes CDR1 SNHLY and CDR2 FYNNEI. The CDR3 sequence is 13 residues long. CDR3 DNA: TGTGCCAGCAGTCGGACATTCAATCAGCCCCAGCATTTT. Translated: CASSRTFNQPQHF.

In this sample, this clone turned up once. The chain couples TRBV11-3 to TRBJ2-1; 8 bases match TRBD2. Germline V gene lookup returns CDR1 SGHNT and CDR2 YENEEA. CDR3 length equals 14 residues. The V and J ends lost 5 bases and 0 bases, in that order; junction bases with no gene match: 0. The CDR3 bases are TGTGCCAGCAGCCGGGGGGGCTCCTACAATGAGCAGTTCTTC. Protein: CASSRGGSYNEQFF.

The rearrangement joins TRBV2 to TRBJ2-1; the D gene is possibly TRBD2 (6 bases). The germline V gene encodes CDR1 SNHLY and CDR2 FYNNEI. V was clipped by 7 bases and J by 4 bases, with 17 bases between them. The CDR3 totals 15 residues. CDR3 nucleotide sequence: TGTGCCAGCACAATTGTGGAGGGACTGTACAATGAGCAGTTCTTC. Encoded protein: CASTIVEGLYNEQFF.

This CDR3 reads CASSYLGQGSRMEYGYTF. Written as DNA, the CDR3 is TGTGCCAGCAGCTATTTGGGACAGGGTAGTAGAATGGAATATGGCTACACCTTC. The rearrangement uses TRBV7-9 and TRBJ1-2; 9 bases agree with TRBD1. Germline V CDR1 and CDR2: SEHNR, FQNEAQ (reference sequence). V trimming: 4 bases; J trimming: 5 bases; junction bases outside the gene matches: 17. This CDR3 spans 18 amino acids.

This clone was recorded once. This chain joins TRBV7-9 and TRBJ2-5; weak D call: TRBD2 (5 bases). The CDR3 covers 16 residues. The V and J ends lost 3 bases and 1 base respectively, with 15 bases between them. Germline V gene data show CDR1 as SEHNR and CDR2 as FQNEAQ (reference sequence). CDR3 coding DNA: TGTGCCAGCAGCTTTTCCGGGGATGGGCTCCAAGAGACCCAGTACTTC. Translating it yields CASSFSGDGLQETQYF. The entire variable domain, with the rest obtained from reference TRBV7-9 and TRBJ2-5, is as follows: DTGVSQNPRHKITKRGQNVTFRCDPISEHNRLYWYRQTLGQGPEFLTYFQNEAQLEKSRLLSDRFSAERPKGSFSTLEIQRTEQGDSAMYLCASSFSGDGLQETQYFGPGTRLLVL.

The CDR3 region has the DNA TGTGCCAGCAGCTCCAATCCGGTGAACACTGAAGCTTTCTTT. Translating gives CASSSNPVNTEAFF. The chain links TRBV11-2 to TRBJ1-1; D is ambiguous. This CDR3 has 14 amino acids. Germline V gene sequence: CDR1 SGHAT, CDR2 FQNNGV. V lost 4 bases and J 0 bases, leaving 9 bases between the germline ends.

The chain is built from TRBV5-1 and TRBJ1-1, with 9 bases fitting TRBD1. J gave up 0 bases and V 3 bases, and 6 bases lay outside the gene matches. There are 16 residues in the CDR3. CDR1 SGHRS and CDR2 YFSETQ come from the germline V gene. CDR3 nucleotides: TGCGCCAGCAGCTCGGGACAGGGAATGTTGAACACTGAAGCTTTCTTT. It is translated as CASSSGQGMLNTEAFF.

This clone was picked up one time. The genes are TRBV2 and TRBJ2-1, with 8 bases lining up with TRBD1. CDR1 and CDR2 from the germline V gene are SNHLY and FYNNEI. V was pared by 3 bases and J by 13 bases, with 8 bases of the junction left unmatched. The CDR3 is 13 residues long. The CDR3 nucleotides read TGTGCCAGCAGTGAGGGGACAGGAGAGAAACAGTTCTTC. Encoded protein: CASSEGTGEKQFF.

The V gene is TRBV30, the J gene TRBJ1-4, with 9 bases identical to TRBD1. In germline, CDR1 is GTSNPN, CDR2 SVGIG (reference sequence). V was clipped by 3 bases and J by 4 bases; unmatched bases: 3. The CDR3 has 14 residues. The CDR3 sequence is CAWRRTGDNEKLFF. CDR3 DNA: TGTGCCTGGAGGCGGACAGGGGATAATGAAAAACTGTTTTTT.

V is TRBV7-9 and J is TRBJ2-2, with 7 bases lining up with TRBD2. The length of the CDR3 is 18 residues. V lost 3 bases, J lost 7 bases, and 17 bases stayed unmatched. Germline CDR1 and CDR2: SEHNR and FQNEAQ (reference sequence). The chain's CDR3 is CASSFFVGGPEYDGELFF. The CDR3 bases are TGTGCCAGCAGCTTCTTCGTGGGAGGGCCCGAATATGACGGGGAGCTGTTTTTT.

V and J are TRBV11-1 and TRBJ2-3; 10 bases fit TRBD2. The CDR3 spans 16 residues. The J segment lost 2 bases and the V segment lost 4 bases, leaving 6 bases of the junction unmatched. Germline-derived CDR1 and CDR2 are SGHAT and FQDESV (reference sequence). CDR3 amino acids: CASSYSSGSSTDTQYF. CDR3 nucleotide sequence: TGTGCCAGCAGCTATTCTAGCGGGAGCTCCACAGATACGCAGTATTTT.

This clone is a singleton in its sample. The chain recombines TRBV2 with TRBJ2-7; TRBD1 aligns across 7 bases. This CDR3 has 15 amino acids. Germline CDR1 and CDR2: SNHLY and FYNNEI. Trimming at V came to 7 bases and at J to 4 bases, leaving 13 bases not matched to a gene. The DNA for the CDR3 is TGTGCCAGCATCGGGACAGACATTTCTCGTTACGAGCAGTACTTC. Translated, it gives CASIGTDISRYEQYF.

This rearrangement joins TRBV30 to TRBJ2-5, with TRBD2 matching over 11 bases. Germline values: CDR1 GTSNPN, CDR2 SVGIG (reference sequence). This CDR3 has 18 amino acids. The junction had 14 bases not matched to a gene; V was cut back by 0 bases and J by 5 bases. CDR3: CAWSVLVAGGLASETQYF. CDR3 coding DNA: TGTGCCTGGAGTGTACTAGTAGCGGGAGGGCTTGCGAGTGAGACCCAGTACTTC.

The genes are TRBV29-1 and TRBJ2-1; 9 bases agree with TRBD1. Germline lookup yields CDR1 SQVTM and CDR2 ANQGSEA. With V trimmed by 6 bases and J by 5 bases, 14 bases remained unmatched. The CDR3 totals 16 residues. The CDR3 coding sequence is TGCAGCGTCGAAATAGCCACAGGGGGCCTAAACAATGAGCAGTTCTTC. Residues: CSVEIATGGLNNEQFF.